The 2 T cell receptor beta chains below come from one sample, sequenced in a study of blood T cell repertoires in COVID-19. Sequencing used immunoSEQ multiplex PCR; TCRdb keeps in-frame clones, though not all of them. The sample has about 250,000 clones, around 88% seen once. Sequencing input: peripheral blood. The receptors originated from a young man with acute or convalescent COVID-19.

The chain is built from TRBV5-1 and TRBJ2-5; 8 bases align to TRBD2. The CDR3 contains 16 residues. CDR1 is SGHRS and CDR2 is YFSETQ in the germline V gene. V lost 0 bases and J lost 0; bases outside the gene matches: 4. This chain's CDR3 is CASSLVRGGNQETQYF. In DNA form, the CDR3 reads TGCGCCAGCAGCTTGGTTCGGGGGGGAAACCAAGAGACCCAGTACTTC.

This chain links TRBV21-1 with TRBJ2-7; the D call of TRBD2 is as the table states it, not checked on the DNA. TRBV21-1 is a listed pseudogene. This CDR3 has 15 amino acids. The CDR3 protein is CASSSGRELSYEQYF. In DNA form, the CDR3 reads TGTGCCAGCAGCAGTGGGAGGGAGTTATCGTACGAGCAGTACTTC.